Presented here are 19 T cell receptor beta chains from one specimen sequenced in a study of T cells in Graves' hyperthyroidism and ophthalmopathy. TCR beta CDR3 regions were amplified from RNA. When the TCR CDR3 underwent first-round RT-PCR, the HTBI primer set was used. TCRdb re-called the multiplex PCR reads through MiXCR, storing one row per CDR3 protein. The profile shows under 350,000 distinct CDR3 sequences, 25% to 30% of them singletons. Sequencing used blood. The receptors derive from a man between 40 and 49 years old with Graves' hyperthyroidism that later progressed to Graves' ophthalmopathy.

The chain is built from TRBV5-1 and TRBJ2-4, with 10 bases matching TRBD1. The CDR3 spans 15 residues. V was pared by 3 bases and J by 5 bases, with 5 bases of the junction left unmatched. The germline CDR1 and CDR2 sequences are SGHRS and YFSETQ. CDR3 DNA sequence: TGCGCCAGCAGCTCCAGGGGGACAGGGGAAAACATTCAGTACTTC. This translates into CASSSRGTGENIQYF. The full variable domain, its missing parts supplied by reference TRBV5-1 and TRBJ2-4, is KAGVTQTPRYLIKTRGQQVTLSCSPISGHRSVSWYQQTPGQGLQFLFEYFSETQRNKGNFPGRFSGRQFSNSRSEMNVSTLELGDSALYLCASSSRGTGENIQYFGAGTRLSVL.

This clonotype was recorded many times. The chain combines TRBV11-1 with TRBJ2-3; no clear D. V dropped 1 base and J dropped 2 bases, with 7 bases sitting between them. This CDR3 is built from 14 residues. Germline loops: CDR1 SGHAT, CDR2 FQDESV (reference sequence). The CDR3 sequence is CASSLGFFTDTQYF. Here the CDR3 DNA reads TGTGCCAGCAGCTTAGGTTTTTTCACAGATACGCAGTATTTT.

The chain couples TRBV28 to TRBJ2-7, with D tentatively TRBD1 or TRBD2 (5 bases each). The V gene's germline CDR1 is MDHEN and CDR2 SYDVKM. The V end lost 3 bases, the J end lost 3 bases, and 21 bases lay between the germline ends. The CDR3 is 17 amino acids. CDR3 sequence: CASSFLAGTEEYYEQYF. The CDR3 DNA is TGTGCCAGCAGTTTTCTTGCCGGGACGGAAGAATACTACGAGCAGTACTTC.

This clonotype was counted ten times or more. V and J are TRBV6-1 and TRBJ1-1; 7 positions agree with TRBD1. Germline CDR1 is MNHNS and CDR2 is SASEGT. Unmatched junction bases numbered 2, after V lost 3 bases and J lost 1 base. The CDR3 loop spans 14 amino acids. CDR3 coding DNA: TGTGCCAGCAGTGAGGGACAGTCGAACACTGAAGCTTTCTTT. Protein product: CASSEGQSNTEAFF.

This clonotype was observed a handful of times. The CDR3 DNA sequence: TGTGCCAGTAGTATTGGACAGTACCAAGAGACCCAGTACTTC. This sequence encodes CASSIGQYQETQYF. V gene TRBV19 combines with J gene TRBJ2-5, with a tentative D call TRBD1 (6 bases). This CDR3 spans 14 amino acids. The germline V and J ends were trimmed by 3 bases and 0 bases, with 8 bases remaining between them. Looked up from germline, CDR1 is LNHDA and CDR2 is SQIVND (reference sequence).

This clonotype showed up many times. J is TRBJ1-1 and V is TRBV10-3; a possible D gene is TRBD1 (6 bases). This CDR3 is 14 amino acids long. Germline values: CDR1 ENHRY, CDR2 SYGVKD. Deletions cut 4 bases from V and 2 bases from J, with 11 bases between. The CDR3 region has the DNA TGTGCCATCAGTGGAGGGACAATCAACACTGAAGCTTTCTTT. Translation: CAISGGTINTEAFF.

This clonotype has ten or more counts. V usage is TRBV29-1 and J usage is TRBJ2-7; 10 bases agree with TRBD1. The CDR3 is 13 residues long. Germline V gene sequence: CDR1 SQVTM, CDR2 ANQGSEA. The V and J ends lost 4 bases and 7 bases, in that order; junction bases with no gene match: 7. CDR3 nucleotides: TGCAGCGTTGGAGGACAGGGGGTAGGAGAGCAGTACTTC. Residues: CSVGGQGVGEQYF.

This clonotype was recorded at least ten times. As DNA, the CDR3 is TGCGCCAGCAGTGAGACCCACCCTACGGGACAGGGCACCGGGGAGCTGTTTTTT. Protein: CASSETHPTGQGTGELFF. The chain combines TRBV10-2 with TRBJ2-2; 9 bases map to TRBD1. There are 18 residues in the CDR3. V shed 2 bases and J 4 bases; nucleotides not matched to a gene: 11. CDR1 is WSHSY, CDR2 SAAADI, per germline.

V usage is TRBV6-1 and J usage is TRBJ1-5; no definite D call. Germline V CDR1 and CDR2: MNHNS, SASEGT. V lost 7 bases and J 2 bases, leaving 15 bases between the germline ends. This CDR3 has 15 amino acids. Written as DNA, the CDR3 is TGTGCCAGCAACGCCGCTGGGAGGGGCAATCAGCCCCAGCATTTT. The encoded protein is CASNAAGRGNQPQHF.

This clonotype was found many times. The CDR3: CASSYGLAGENYEQYF. In DNA form, the CDR3 reads TGTGCCAGCAGTTACGGACTAGCGGGAGAGAACTACGAGCAGTACTTC. This sequence joins TRBV6-5 and TRBJ2-7; 13 bases line up with TRBD2. The J segment lost 3 bases and the V segment lost 2 bases, leaving 4 bases of the junction unmatched. This CDR3 has 16 residues. Germline assignment: CDR1 MNHEY and CDR2 SVGAGI.

The V and J genes are TRBV5-1 and TRBJ2-3; 13 bases fit TRBD2. The CDR3 is made up of 17 amino acids. With 0 bases clipped from V and 4 bases from J, the junction kept 5 bases outside the gene matches. The germline gives CDR1 SGHRS, CDR2 YFSETQ. CDR3 sequence (DNA): TGCGCCAGCAGCTTGGGAAGACTAGCGGGAGGTTCAGATACGCAGTATTTT. It translates to CASSLGRLAGGSDTQYF.

In this sample, this clonotype turned up many times. The chain links TRBV28 to TRBJ2-2; D remains unclear. The CDR3 is 12 residues long. Germline CDR1 and CDR2: MDHEN and SYDVKM. V lost 1 base and J 7 bases, leaving 4 bases between the germline ends. CDR3 region: CASSLSSGELFF. In DNA form, the CDR3 reads TGTGCCAGCAGTTTATCCAGCGGGGAGCTGTTTTTT. Filled out from reference TRBV28 and TRBJ2-2, the complete variable domain reads DVKVTQSSRYLVKRTGEKVFLECVQDMDHENMFWYRQDPGLGLRLIYFSYDVKMKEKGDIPEGYSVSREKKERFSLILESASTNQTSMYLCASSLSSGELFFGEGSRLTVL.

This clonotype was recorded at least ten times. The rearrangement uses TRBV6-1 and TRBJ1-5, with a tentative D call TRBD1 (5 bases). CDR1 MNHNS and CDR2 SASEGT come from the germline V gene. The germline V and J ends were trimmed by 6 bases and 4 bases, with 13 bases remaining between them. This CDR3 is 14 amino acids long. The CDR3 reads CASRETVMNQPQHF. In DNA, the CDR3 is TGTGCCAGCAGAGAGACAGTTATGAATCAGCCCCAGCATTTT.

This clonotype was detected many times. The chain links TRBV6-1 to TRBJ1-5; perhaps TRBD1 as D (5 bases). Trimming removed 6 bases at V and 5 bases at J, with 11 bases between. The CDR3 sequence is 13 residues long. Germline values: CDR1 MNHNS, CDR2 SASEGT. CDR3 region: CASRTALDQPQHF. The CDR3 nucleotides are TGTGCCAGCAGGACAGCTTTAGATCAGCCCCAGCATTTT.

This clonotype appeared a single time. The rearrangement links TRBV28 to TRBJ1-1, with 10 bases identical to TRBD1. The CDR3 extends over 16 amino acids. The J segment lost 1 base and the V segment lost 5 bases, leaving 7 bases of the junction unmatched. Looked up from germline, CDR1 is MDHEN and CDR2 is SYDVKM. CDR3 DNA: TGTGCCAGCAGTCTGGACAGGGGGGGCGGGAACACTGAAGCTTTCTTT. Amino acids: CASSLDRGGGNTEAFF.

This clonotype was picked up a small number of times. The chain employs TRBV6-2 or TRBV6-3 and TRBJ1-1, with D uncertain. CDR1 and CDR2 (germline): MNHEY, SVGEGT. Between the trimmed V and J ends, which lost 1 base and 3 bases, there was a span of 9 bases. The CDR3 has 14 amino acids. As DNA, the CDR3 is TGTGCCAGCAGTTACTTCGGGCGGGACACTGAAGCTTTCTTT. This encodes CASSYFGRDTEAFF.

This clonotype was counted ten times or more. This chain uses TRBV29-1 with TRBJ1-5; 8 positions match TRBD1. With V trimmed by 6 bases and J by 5 bases, 9 bases remained unmatched. The length of the CDR3 is 14 residues. Germline lookup yields CDR1 SQVTM and CDR2 ANQGSEA. CDR3 residues: CSVSTGGKDQPQHF. The CDR3 region has the DNA TGCAGCGTCTCTACAGGGGGTAAGGATCAGCCCCAGCATTTT.

This clonotype was seen ten or more times. The chain has TRBV9 and TRBJ1-2, with D possibly being TRBD1 (6 bases). V lost 5 bases, J lost 4 bases, and 12 bases lay in between. Germline CDR1 is SGDLS and CDR2 is YYNGEE. The CDR3 is 13 amino acids. This chain's CDR3 is CASSPRGGYGYTF. The CDR3, as DNA: TGTGCCAGCAGTCCCAGGGGTGGCTATGGCTACACCTTC.

Many counts were recorded for this clonotype. A single base separates this from a much larger clone, so it may be a read error. The gene calls are TRBV6-1 and TRBJ2-7; D unresolved. Trimming cost V 7 bases and J 3 bases, with 7 bases left between them. The germline V gene encodes CDR1 MNHNS and CDR2 SASEGT. This CDR3 region has 11 residues. This chain's CDR3 is CASTRVYEQYF. The CDR3, as DNA: TGTGCCAGCACCCGGGTCTACGAGCAGTACTTC.